Listed below are T cell receptor beta chains from one sample, sequenced in a study of blood T cell repertoires in COVID-19. Assay used: immunoSEQ multiplex PCR; TCRdb lists only in-frame clones, some missing. The sample shows fewer than 400,000 clones, 85% of them seen only once. Sequencing was carried out using peripheral blood. These receptors were collected from a young woman with acute or convalescent COVID-19. Each CDR3 is given with its conserved first and last residue. The D gene is left open where the match is weak. Not every row has a clone size; where given, it reads once, few, many or a size class.

size,J,D,V,DNA,CDR3
.,TRBJ2-2,.,TRBV6-5,TGTGCCATCTCGGACACAGGGAGCACCGGGGAGCTGTTTTTT,CAISDTGSTGELFF
.,TRBJ2-1,TRBD2,TRBV29-1,TGCAGCGTAGGACTAGCGGGGGGGCTTTTGCGTGAGCAGTTCTTC,CSVGLAGGLLREQFF
.,TRBJ2-5,TRBD2,TRBV6-5,TGTGCCAGCAGCGCCACTAGCGGGGGAGAGGAGACCCAGTACTTC,CASSATSGGEETQYF
.,TRBJ1-1,TRBD1,TRBV3-1/TRBV3-2,TGTGCCAGCAGCCCCGGACAGGGGGCGCATTATACTGAAGCTTTCTTT,CASSPGQGAHYTEAFF
few,TRBJ1-2,.,TRBV27,TGTGCCAGCAGTCCGCGGGACGGAGGATACTATGGCTACACCTTC,CASSPRDGGYYGYTF
.,TRBJ2-2,.,TRBV6-6,TGTGCCAGCACCGACACGAACACCGGGGAGCTGTTTTTT,CASTDTNTGELFF
.,TRBJ1-3,TRBD1,TRBV7-8,TGTGCCAGCAGCTTAGCGCGGACAGGGGAAGGCTCTGGAAACACCATATATTTT,CASSLARTGEGSGNTIYF
.,TRBJ2-5,.,TRBV6-4,TGTGCCAGCAGCGCGGAATATAACCAAGAGACCCAGTACTTC,CASSAEYNQETQYF
few,TRBJ2-1,.,TRBV18,TGTGCCAGCTCACCACCGCCCACACGCGGGTTTTACAATGAGCAGTTCTTC,CASSPPPTRGFYNEQFF
.,TRBJ2-6,.,TRBV13,TGTGCCAGCAGCTCCGCAGGGGCCGGGGCCAACGTCCTGACTTTC,CASSSAGAGANVLTF
.,TRBJ1-2,.,TRBV10-3,TGTGCCATCGGAGGACGGGTCTATGGCTACACCTTC,CAIGGRVYGYTF
.,TRBJ1-2,TRBD1,TRBV28,TGTGCCAGCGCAAATAGGGCAGGGGGCATGAATATCTATGGCTACACCTTC,CASANRAGGMNIYGYTF
few,TRBJ2-1,.,TRBV6-6,TGTGCCAGCAAGTCAGGGGAGCAGTTCTTC,CASKSGEQFF
.,TRBJ1-5,TRBD1,TRBV5-1,TGCGCCAGCAGCTTGGGACAGGGAGATCAGCCCCAGCATTTT,CASSLGQGDQPQHF
once,TRBJ2-3,.,TRBV27,TGTGCCAGCAGTCCCCAGGGGTTCACAGATACGCAGTATTTT,CASSPQGFTDTQYF
.,TRBJ1-2,.,TRBV28,TGTGCCAGCAGCCCGGTCAGGGGAAGGGGCTACACCTTC,CASSPVRGRGYTF
.,TRBJ1-3,TRBD1,TRBV4-1,TGCGCCAGCAGCCCGTCGGACAGGGGGCTTGGAAACACCATATATTTT,CASSPSDRGLGNTIYF